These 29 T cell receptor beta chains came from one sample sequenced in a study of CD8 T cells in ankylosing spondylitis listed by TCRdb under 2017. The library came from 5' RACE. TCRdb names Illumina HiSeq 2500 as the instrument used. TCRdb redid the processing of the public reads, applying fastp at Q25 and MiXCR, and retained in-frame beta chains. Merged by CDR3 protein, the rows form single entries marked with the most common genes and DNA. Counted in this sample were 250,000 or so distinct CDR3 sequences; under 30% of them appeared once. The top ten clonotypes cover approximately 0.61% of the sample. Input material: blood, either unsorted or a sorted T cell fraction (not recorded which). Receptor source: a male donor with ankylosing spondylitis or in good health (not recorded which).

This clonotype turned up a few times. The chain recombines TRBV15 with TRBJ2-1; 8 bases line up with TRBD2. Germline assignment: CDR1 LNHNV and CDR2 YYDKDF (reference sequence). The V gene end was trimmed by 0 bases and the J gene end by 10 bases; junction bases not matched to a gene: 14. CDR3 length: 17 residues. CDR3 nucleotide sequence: TGTGCCACCAGCAGAGATCGAACCTCCGGGACTAGGGGCGAGCAGTTCTTC. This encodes CATSRDRTSGTRGEQFF.

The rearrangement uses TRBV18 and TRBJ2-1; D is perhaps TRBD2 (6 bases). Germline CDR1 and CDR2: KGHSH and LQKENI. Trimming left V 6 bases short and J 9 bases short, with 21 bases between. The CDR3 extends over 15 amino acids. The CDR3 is CASSLREAGQGEQFF. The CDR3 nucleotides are TGTGCCAGCTCCCTCAGGGAGGCAGGGCAGGGTGAGCAGTTCTTC. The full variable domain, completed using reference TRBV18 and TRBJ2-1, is NAGVMQNPRHLVRRRGQEARLRCSPMKGHSHVYWYRQLPEEGLKFMVYLQKENIIDESGMPKERFSAEFPKEGPSILRIQQVVRGDSAAYFCASSLREAGQGEQFFGPGTRLTVL.

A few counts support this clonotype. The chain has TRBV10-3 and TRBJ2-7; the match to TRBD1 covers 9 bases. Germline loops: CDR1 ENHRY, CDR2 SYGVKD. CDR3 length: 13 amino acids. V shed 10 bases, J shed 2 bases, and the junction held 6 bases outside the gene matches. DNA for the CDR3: TGTGCCACCTCGGGACAGGGTACCTACGAGCAGTACTTC. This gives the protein CATSGQGTYEQYF.

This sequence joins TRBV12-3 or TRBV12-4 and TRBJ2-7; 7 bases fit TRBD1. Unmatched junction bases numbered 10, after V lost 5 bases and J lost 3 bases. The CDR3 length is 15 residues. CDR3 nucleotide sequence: TGTGCCAGCAGTCCCGACAGGGCCGGCGTCTACGAGCAGTACTTC. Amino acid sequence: CASSPDRAGVYEQYF.

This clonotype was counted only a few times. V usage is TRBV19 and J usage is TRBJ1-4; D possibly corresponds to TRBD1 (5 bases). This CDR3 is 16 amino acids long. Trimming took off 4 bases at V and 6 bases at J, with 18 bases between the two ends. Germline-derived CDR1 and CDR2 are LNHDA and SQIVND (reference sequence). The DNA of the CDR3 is TGTGCCAGTAGTACTGGAGTCCGGGACGCCGATGAAAAACTGTTTTTT. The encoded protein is CASSTGVRDADEKLFF.

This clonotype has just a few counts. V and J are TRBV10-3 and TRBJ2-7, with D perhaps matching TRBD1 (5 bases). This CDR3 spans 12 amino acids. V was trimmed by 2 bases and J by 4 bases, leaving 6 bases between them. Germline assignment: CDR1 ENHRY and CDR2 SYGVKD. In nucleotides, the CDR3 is TGTGCCATCAGTGAGCAGGGTTACGAGCAGTACTTC. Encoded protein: CAISEQGYEQYF.

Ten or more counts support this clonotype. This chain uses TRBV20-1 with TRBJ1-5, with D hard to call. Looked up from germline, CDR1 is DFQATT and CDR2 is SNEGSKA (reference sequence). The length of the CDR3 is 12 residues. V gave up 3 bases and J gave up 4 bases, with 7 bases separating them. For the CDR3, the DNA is TGCAGTGCTAGCCCGGGGAATCAGCCCCAGCATTTT. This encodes CSASPGNQPQHF.

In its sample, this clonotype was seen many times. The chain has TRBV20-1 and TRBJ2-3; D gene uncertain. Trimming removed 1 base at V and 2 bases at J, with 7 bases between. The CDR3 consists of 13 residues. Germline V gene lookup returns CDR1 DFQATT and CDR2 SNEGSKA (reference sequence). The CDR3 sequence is CSARGQITDTQYF. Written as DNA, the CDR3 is TGCAGTGCTAGAGGCCAGATCACAGATACGCAGTATTTT.

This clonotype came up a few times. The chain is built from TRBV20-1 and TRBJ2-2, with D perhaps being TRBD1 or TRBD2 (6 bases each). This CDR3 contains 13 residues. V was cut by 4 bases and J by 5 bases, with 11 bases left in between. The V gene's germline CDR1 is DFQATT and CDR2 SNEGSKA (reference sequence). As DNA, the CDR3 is TGCAGTGCTACCGGGGGCGGAACCGGGGAGCTGTTTTTT. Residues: CSATGGGTGELFF.

The CDR3 bases are TGCAGTGCTTCCCTAGCGGGGGTGCGGGAGACCCAGTACTTC. Encoded protein: CSASLAGVRETQYF. This chain links TRBV20-1 with TRBJ2-5; TRBD2 matches 10 bases. With 5 bases clipped from V and 5 bases from J, the junction kept 8 bases outside the gene matches. The CDR3 contains 14 residues. From germline, CDR1 is DFQATT and CDR2 SNEGSKA (reference sequence).

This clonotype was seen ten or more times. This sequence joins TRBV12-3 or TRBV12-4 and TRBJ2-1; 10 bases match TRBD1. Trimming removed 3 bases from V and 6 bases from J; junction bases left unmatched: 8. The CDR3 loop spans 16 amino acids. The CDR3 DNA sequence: TGTGCCAGCAGTTTTAGGTTGGGGACAGGGGTCAATGAGCAGTTCTTC. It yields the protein CASSFRLGTGVNEQFF.

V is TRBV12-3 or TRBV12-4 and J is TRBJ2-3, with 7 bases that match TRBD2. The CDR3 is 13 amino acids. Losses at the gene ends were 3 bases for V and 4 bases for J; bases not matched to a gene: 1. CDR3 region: CASSFRGADTQYF. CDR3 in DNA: TGTGCCAGCAGTTTTCGGGGGGCAGATACGCAGTATTTT.

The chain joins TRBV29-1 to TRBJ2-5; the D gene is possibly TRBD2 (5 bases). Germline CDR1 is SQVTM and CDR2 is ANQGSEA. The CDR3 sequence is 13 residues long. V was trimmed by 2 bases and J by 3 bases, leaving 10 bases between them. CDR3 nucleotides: TGCAGCGTTGAACGGGGTATCGAAGAGACCCAGTACTTC. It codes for CSVERGIEETQYF.

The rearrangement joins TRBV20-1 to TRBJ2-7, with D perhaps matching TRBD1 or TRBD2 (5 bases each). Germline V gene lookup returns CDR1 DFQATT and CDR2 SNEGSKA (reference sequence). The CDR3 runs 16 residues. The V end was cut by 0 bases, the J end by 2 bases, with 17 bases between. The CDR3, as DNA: TGCAGTGCTAGAGATTACCGCCGGGACCCAACCTACGAGCAGTACTTC. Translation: CSARDYRRDPTYEQYF.

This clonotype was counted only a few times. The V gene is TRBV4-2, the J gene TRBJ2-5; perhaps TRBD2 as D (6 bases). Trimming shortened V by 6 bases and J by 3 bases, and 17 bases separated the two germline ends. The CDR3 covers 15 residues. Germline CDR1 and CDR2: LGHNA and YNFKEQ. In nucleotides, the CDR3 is TGTGCCAGCAGTCTGTCGGCGGGGCAAGAAGAGACCCAGTACTTC. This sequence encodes CASSLSAGQEETQYF.

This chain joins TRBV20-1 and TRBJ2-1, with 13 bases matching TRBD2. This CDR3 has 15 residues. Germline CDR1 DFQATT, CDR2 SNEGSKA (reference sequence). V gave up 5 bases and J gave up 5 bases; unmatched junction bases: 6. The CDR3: CSAPILAGGNNEQFF. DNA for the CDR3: TGCAGTGCTCCTATACTAGCGGGGGGGAACAATGAGCAGTTCTTC.

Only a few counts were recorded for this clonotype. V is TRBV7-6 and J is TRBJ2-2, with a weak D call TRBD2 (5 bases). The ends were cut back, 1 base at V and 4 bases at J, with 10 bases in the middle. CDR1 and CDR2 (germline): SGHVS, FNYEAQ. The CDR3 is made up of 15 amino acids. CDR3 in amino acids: CASSLGRRPTGELFF. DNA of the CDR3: TGTGCCAGCAGCTTAGGGAGGCGGCCCACCGGGGAGCTGTTTTTT.

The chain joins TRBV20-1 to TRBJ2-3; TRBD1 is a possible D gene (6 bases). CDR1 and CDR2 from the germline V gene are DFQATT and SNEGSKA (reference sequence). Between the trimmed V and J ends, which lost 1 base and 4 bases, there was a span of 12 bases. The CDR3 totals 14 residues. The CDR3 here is CSARANRVSDTQYF. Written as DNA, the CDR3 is TGCAGTGCTAGAGCAAACAGGGTCTCAGATACGCAGTATTTT.

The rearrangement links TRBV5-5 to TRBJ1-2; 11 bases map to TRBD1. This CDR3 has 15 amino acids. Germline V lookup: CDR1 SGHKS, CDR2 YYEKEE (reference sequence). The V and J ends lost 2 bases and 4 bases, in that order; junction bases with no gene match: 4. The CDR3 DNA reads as TGTGCCAGCAGCTTCGGGGACAGGGGGGTCTATGGCTACACCTTC. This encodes CASSFGDRGVYGYTF.

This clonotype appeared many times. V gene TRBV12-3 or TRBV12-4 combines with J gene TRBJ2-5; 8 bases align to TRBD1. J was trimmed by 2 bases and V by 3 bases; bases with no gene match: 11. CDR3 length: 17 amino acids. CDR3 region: CASSFISWGQVQETQYF. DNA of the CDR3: TGTGCCAGCAGTTTTATTTCGTGGGGACAGGTACAAGAGACCCAGTACTTC.

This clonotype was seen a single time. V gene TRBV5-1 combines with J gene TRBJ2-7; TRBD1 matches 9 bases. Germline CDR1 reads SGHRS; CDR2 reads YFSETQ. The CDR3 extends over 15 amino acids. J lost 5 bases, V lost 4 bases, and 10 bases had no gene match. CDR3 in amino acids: CASSITGTGLDEQYF. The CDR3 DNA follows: TGCGCCAGCAGCATTACCGGGACAGGGCTCGACGAGCAGTACTTC.

CDR3 DNA sequence: TGCAGTGCTAGAGAGACCGGTCGGACTGAAGCTTTCTTT. Translating gives CSARETGRTEAFF. The J gene is TRBJ1-1, the V gene TRBV20-1, with D hard to call. V shed 0 bases and J shed 5 bases, with 10 bases lying between them. Germline values: CDR1 DFQATT, CDR2 SNEGSKA (reference sequence). The CDR3 runs to 13 residues.

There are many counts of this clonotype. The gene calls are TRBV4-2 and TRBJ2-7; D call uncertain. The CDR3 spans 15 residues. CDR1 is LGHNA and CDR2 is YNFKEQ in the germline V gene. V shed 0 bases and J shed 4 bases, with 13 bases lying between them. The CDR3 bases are TGTGCCAGCAGCCAAGAATTTATGGCACAATACGAGCAGTACTTC. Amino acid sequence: CASSQEFMAQYEQYF.

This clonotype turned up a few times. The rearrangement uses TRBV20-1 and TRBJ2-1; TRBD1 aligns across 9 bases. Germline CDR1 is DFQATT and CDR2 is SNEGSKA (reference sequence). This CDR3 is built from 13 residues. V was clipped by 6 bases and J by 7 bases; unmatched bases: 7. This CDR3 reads CSAEGQGYNEQFF. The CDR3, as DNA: TGCAGTGCCGAAGGACAGGGGTATAATGAGCAGTTCTTC.

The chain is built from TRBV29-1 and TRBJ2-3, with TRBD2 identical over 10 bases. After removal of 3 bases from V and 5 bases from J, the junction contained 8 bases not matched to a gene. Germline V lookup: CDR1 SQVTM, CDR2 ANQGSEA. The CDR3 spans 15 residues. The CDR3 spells CSVDNSGGRGDTQYF. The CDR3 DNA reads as TGCAGCGTTGATAATAGCGGGGGGCGGGGAGATACGCAGTATTTT.

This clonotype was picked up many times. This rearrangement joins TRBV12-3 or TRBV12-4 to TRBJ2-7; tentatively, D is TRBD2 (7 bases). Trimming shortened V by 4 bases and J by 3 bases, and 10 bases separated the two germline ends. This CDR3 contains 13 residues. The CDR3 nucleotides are TGTGCCAGCAGTTGGGGGGGCGGCTACGAGCAGTACTTC. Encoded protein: CASSWGGGYEQYF.

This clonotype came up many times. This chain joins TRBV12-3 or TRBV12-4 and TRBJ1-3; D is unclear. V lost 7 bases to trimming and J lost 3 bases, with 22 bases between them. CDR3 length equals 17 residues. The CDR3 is CASTKYPPGENGNTIYF. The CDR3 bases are TGTGCCAGCACCAAATACCCCCCCGGGGAGAATGGAAACACCATATATTTT.

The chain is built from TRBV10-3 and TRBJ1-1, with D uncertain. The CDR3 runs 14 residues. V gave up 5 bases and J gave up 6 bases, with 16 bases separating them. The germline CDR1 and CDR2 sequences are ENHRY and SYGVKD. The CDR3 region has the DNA TGTGCCATCAGTCGCCAAGGGTCAACGCCTGAAGCTTTCTTT. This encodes CAISRQGSTPEAFF.

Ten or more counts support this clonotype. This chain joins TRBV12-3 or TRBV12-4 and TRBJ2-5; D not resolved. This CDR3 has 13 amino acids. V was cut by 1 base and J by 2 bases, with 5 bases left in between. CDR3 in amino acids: CASSLVPQETQYF. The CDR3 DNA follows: TGTGCCAGCAGTTTAGTCCCTCAAGAGACCCAGTACTTC.